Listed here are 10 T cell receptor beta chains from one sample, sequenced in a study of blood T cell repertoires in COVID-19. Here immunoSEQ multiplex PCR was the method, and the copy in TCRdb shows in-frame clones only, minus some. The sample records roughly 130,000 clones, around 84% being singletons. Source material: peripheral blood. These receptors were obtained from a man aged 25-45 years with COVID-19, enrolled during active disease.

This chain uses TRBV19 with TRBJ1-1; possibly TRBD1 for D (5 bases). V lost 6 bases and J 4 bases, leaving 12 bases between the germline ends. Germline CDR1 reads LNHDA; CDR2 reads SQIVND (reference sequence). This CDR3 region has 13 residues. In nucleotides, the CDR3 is TGTGCCAGTAGCTGGGGGAGGGGCACTGAAGCTTTCTTT. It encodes CASSWGRGTEAFF.

As DNA, the CDR3 is TGTGCCTGGAGTGACCCCGGGACTCCCGGGAGGGATACGCAGTATTTT. Protein product: CAWSDPGTPGRDTQYF. The chain employs TRBV30 and TRBJ2-3, with 7 bases lining up with TRBD2. The CDR3 is made up of 16 amino acids. Per germline, CDR1 GTSNPN and CDR2 SVGIG (reference sequence). V trimming: 1 base; J trimming: 6 bases; junction bases outside the gene matches: 13.

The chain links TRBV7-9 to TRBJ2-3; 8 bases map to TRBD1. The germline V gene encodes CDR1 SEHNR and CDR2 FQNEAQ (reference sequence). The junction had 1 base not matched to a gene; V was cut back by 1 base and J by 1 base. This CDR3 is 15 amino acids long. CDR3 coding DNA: TGTGCCAGCAGCTTAGTGACAGGGGGCACAGATACGCAGTATTTT. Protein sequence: CASSLVTGGTDTQYF.

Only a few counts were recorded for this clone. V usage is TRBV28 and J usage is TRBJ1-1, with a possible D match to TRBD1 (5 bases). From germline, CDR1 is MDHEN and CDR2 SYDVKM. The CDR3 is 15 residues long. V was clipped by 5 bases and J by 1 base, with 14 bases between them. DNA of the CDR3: TGTGCCAGCAGTGGAGACCTCGGGGGGAACACTGAAGCTTTCTTT. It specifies CASSGDLGGNTEAFF.

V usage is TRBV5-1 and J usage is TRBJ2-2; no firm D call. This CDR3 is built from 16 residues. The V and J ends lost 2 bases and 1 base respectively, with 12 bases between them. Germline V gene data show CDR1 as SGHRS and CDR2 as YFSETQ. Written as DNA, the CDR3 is TGCGCCAGCAGCTTTGGTAGCATCGGGAACACCGGGGAGCTGTTTTTT. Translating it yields CASSFGSIGNTGELFF.

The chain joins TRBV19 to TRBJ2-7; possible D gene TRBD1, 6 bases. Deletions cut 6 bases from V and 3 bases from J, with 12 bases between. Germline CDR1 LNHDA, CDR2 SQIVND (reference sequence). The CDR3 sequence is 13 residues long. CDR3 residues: CASRPGHFYEQYF. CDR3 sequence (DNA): TGTGCCAGTAGACCGGGACACTTCTACGAGCAGTACTTC.

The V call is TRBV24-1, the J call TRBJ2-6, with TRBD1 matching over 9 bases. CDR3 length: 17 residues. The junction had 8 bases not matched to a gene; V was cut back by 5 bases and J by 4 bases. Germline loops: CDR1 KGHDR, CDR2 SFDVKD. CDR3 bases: TGTGCCACCAGTGTTGGGGACAGGGTATCAGGGGCCAACGTCCTGACTTTC. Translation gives CATSVGDRVSGANVLTF.

The CDR3 spells CASSAQGNTIYF. For the CDR3, the DNA is TGTGCCAGCAGCGCACAGGGAAACACCATATATTTT. The chain uses TRBV5-5 and TRBJ1-3; D unresolved. V dropped 4 bases and J dropped 4 bases, with 6 bases sitting between them. The CDR3 is made up of 12 amino acids. Germline V lookup: CDR1 SGHKS, CDR2 YYEKEE (reference sequence).

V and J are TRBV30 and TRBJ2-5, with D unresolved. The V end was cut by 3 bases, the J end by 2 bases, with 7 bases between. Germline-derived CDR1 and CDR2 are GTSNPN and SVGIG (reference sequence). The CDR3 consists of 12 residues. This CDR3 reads CAWRAAQETQYF. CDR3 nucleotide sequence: TGTGCCTGGAGGGCGGCTCAAGAGACCCAGTACTTC.

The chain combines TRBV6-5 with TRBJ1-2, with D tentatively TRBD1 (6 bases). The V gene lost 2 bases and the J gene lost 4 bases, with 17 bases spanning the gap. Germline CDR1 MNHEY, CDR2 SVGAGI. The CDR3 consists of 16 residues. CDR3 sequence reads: CASSYPTGRSGYGYTF. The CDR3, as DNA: TGTGCCAGCAGTTACCCGACAGGCCGAAGTGGCTATGGCTACACCTTC.